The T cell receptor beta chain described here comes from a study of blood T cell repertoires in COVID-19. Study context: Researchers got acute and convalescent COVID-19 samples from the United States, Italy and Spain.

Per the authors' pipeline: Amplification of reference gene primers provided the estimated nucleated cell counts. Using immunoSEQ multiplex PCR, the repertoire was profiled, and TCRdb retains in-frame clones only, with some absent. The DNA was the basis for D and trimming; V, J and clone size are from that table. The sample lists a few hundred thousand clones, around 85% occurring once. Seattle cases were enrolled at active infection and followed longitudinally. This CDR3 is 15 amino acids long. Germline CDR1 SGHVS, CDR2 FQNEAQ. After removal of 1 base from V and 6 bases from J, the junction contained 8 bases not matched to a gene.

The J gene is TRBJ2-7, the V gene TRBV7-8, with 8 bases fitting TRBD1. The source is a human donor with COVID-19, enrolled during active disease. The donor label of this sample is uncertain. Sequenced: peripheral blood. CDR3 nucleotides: TGTGCCAGCAGCTTAGTCCGACAGGGGTTCAGCGAGCAGTACTTC. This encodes CASSLVRQGFSEQYF.